Shown below are 10 T cell receptor gamma chains from a single sample sequenced in a study of intestinal T cells in coeliac disease. TRG repertoires were amplified with LymphoTrack primers from 150 to 200 ng of biopsy DNA. TCRdb used CATT to re-call clones from the multiplex PCR reads. This table has 500 to 650 gamma-chain clones, 45% to 60% appearing once. For each case, the template was genomic DNA from ten roughly 4.8-µm formalin-fixed paraffin-embedded scrolls. The sample taken for sequencing was a duodenal biopsy. These receptors all come from a human donor with celiac disease.

This rearrangement joins TRGV3 to TRGJ1 or TRGJ2. The CDR3 is 13 amino acids. Per germline, CDR1 VTNTFY and CDR2 YDVSTARD (reference sequence). The junction had 12 bases not matched to a gene; V was cut back by 3 bases and J by 10 bases. The CDR3 nucleotides read TGTGCCACCTGGGACGAAGGCGTGACGAAGAAACTCTTT. Translated: CATWDEGVTKKLF.

The chain couples TRGV4 to TRGJP1. CDR1 and CDR2 (germline): EGSTGY, YDSYTSSV. The length of the CDR3 is 18 residues. With 1 base clipped from V and 0 bases from J, the junction kept 11 bases outside the gene matches. The CDR3 DNA reads TGTGCCACCTGGGATGGCCGTGGGGCCTATACCACTGGTTGGTTCAAGATATTT. It translates to CATWDGRGAYTTGWFKIF.

V and J are TRGV10 and TRGJP1. TRGV10 is filed as an ORF, its function uncertain. The length of the CDR3 is 16 residues. V was pared by 8 bases and J by 4 bases, with 14 bases of the junction left unmatched. CDR3 DNA: TGTGCTGCGTGGGATTATAATGGGTGCACTGGTTGGTTCAAGATATTT. It specifies CAAWDYNGCTGWFKIF.

This chain connects TRGV2 to TRGJ1 or TRGJ2. Germline V CDR1 and CDR2: EGSNGY, YDSYNSKV. The CDR3 covers 9 residues. After removal of 12 bases from V and 9 bases from J, the junction contained 8 bases not matched to a gene. CDR3 loop: CADLSKKLF. The CDR3, as DNA: TGTGCCGACCTGAGTAAGAAACTCTTT.

The gene calls are TRGV10 and TRGJP1. TRGV10 is annotated as an ORF whose role is uncertain. After removal of 10 bases from V and 7 bases from J, the junction contained 13 bases not matched to a gene. This CDR3 spans 14 amino acids. CDR3: CAAFGVPLGWFKIF. The CDR3 region has the DNA TGTGCTGCGTTTGGGGTACCACTTGGTTGGTTCAAGATATTT.

This clone was seen a few times. TCRdb's protein, taken from a much larger clone, differs from this DNA's translation at residue 9, likely owing to a read error; the protein displayed comes from the DNA. This chain links TRGV10 with TRGJP1. TRGV10 is designated an ORF whose function remains uncertain. This CDR3 comprises 12 residues. CDR3 nucleotide sequence: TGTGCTGCGCGTACCACTGGTTGGCTCAAGATATTT. Encoded protein: CAARTTGWLKIF.

Concerning this clone: This may be a read error: a much more frequent sequence differs by one nucleotide. Different DNA sequences within this sample yield the same CDR3. The gene calls are TRGV10 and TRGJ1 or TRGJ2. TRGV10 is an open reading frame whose function is uncertain. The V gene end was trimmed by 9 bases and the J gene end by 5 bases; junction bases not matched to a gene: 5. This CDR3 contains 11 residues. DNA of the CDR3: TGTGCTGCGTGCTGCCATTATAAGAAACTCTTT. Translated, it gives CAACCHYKKLF.

This chain links TRGV11 with TRGJP2. TRGV11 falls under the ORF class, with uncertain function. V shed 5 bases, J shed 17 bases, and the junction held 11 bases outside the gene matches. This CDR3 is 12 amino acids long. In DNA form, the CDR3 reads TGTGCCTGCTGGATTATATTTGGATCAAAGACGTTT. Translation: CACWIIFGSKTF.

The V and J genes are TRGV8 and TRGJ1 or TRGJ2. From germline, CDR1 is VENAVY and CDR2 YDSYNSRV. This CDR3 has 12 residues. The junction had 6 bases not matched to a gene; V was cut back by 0 bases and J by 10 bases. CDR3 region: CATWDRPSKKLF. The CDR3 DNA is TGTGCCACCTGGGATAGGCCGTCCAAGAAACTCTTT.

V and J are TRGV9 and TRGJP1. CDR3 length: 13 amino acids. Germline V gene data show CDR1 as GITISATS and CDR2 as ISYDGTV (reference sequence). V trimming: 3 bases; J trimming: 9 bases; junction bases outside the gene matches: 7. The CDR3 coding sequence is TGTGCCTTGTGGGAGTCCGCCTGTTGGTTCAAGATATTT. This translates into CALWESACWFKIF.